The 10 T cell receptor beta chains listed next were all sequenced from one sample in a study of T cell responses to AZD1222 COVID-19 vaccine. The table came from immunoSEQ multiplex PCR; TCRdb's copy has only in-frame clones and leaves some out. The sample has 150,000 to 200,000 clones, around 90% seen once. The sequencing here drew on peripheral blood, taken on day 0 of AZD1222 vaccination. The receptors originated from an adult in good health.

The chain links TRBV10-1 to TRBJ2-3, with 7 bases matching TRBD2. Trimming at V came to 9 bases and at J to 5 bases, leaving 11 bases not matched to a gene. The CDR3 is 14 residues long. The germline CDR1 and CDR2 sequences are WNHNN and SYGVQD (reference sequence). Written as DNA, the CDR3 is TGCGCCAGACCCGGACTAGACTGTATAGATACGCAGTATTTT. Residues: CARPGLDCIDTQYF.

This chain links TRBV7-2 with TRBJ2-1; TRBD2 is a possible D gene (5 bases). Trimming cost V 6 bases and J 6 bases, with 18 bases left between them. Germline CDR1 and CDR2: SGHTA and FQGNSA. The CDR3 is 15 residues long. The CDR3 DNA follows: TGTGCCAGCAGGCCGGGATCTACTGGCACCAATGAGCAGTTCTTC. It encodes CASRPGSTGTNEQFF.

This chain connects TRBV30 to TRBJ2-7, with D perhaps given as TRBD1 or TRBD2 (5 bases each). CDR3 length: 14 residues. In germline, CDR1 is GTSNPN, CDR2 SVGIG (reference sequence). Trimming removed 4 bases from V and 3 bases from J, with 16 bases in between. The CDR3 here is CAWTLGPRDYEQYF. As DNA, the CDR3 is TGTGCCTGGACCCTGGGACCTCGAGACTACGAGCAGTACTTC.

This chain joins TRBV5-6 and TRBJ1-4; 8 nucleotides align to TRBD1. The J segment lost 5 bases and the V segment lost 2 bases, leaving 2 bases of the junction unmatched. Per germline, CDR1 SGHDT and CDR2 YYEEEE. The CDR3 runs 14 residues. The CDR3 is CASSFRDRNEKLFF. CDR3 coding DNA: TGTGCCAGCAGCTTTCGGGACAGGAATGAAAAACTGTTTTTT.

The chain recombines TRBV5-1 with TRBJ1-4; D call uncertain. Germline CDR1 SGHRS, CDR2 YFSETQ. CDR3 length: 13 amino acids. Trimming left V 0 bases short and J 8 bases short, with 8 bases between. CDR3 sequence (DNA): TGCGCCAGCAGCTTGGTACTAAGCGAAAAACTGTTTTTT. Amino acid sequence: CASSLVLSEKLFF.

This clone was counted between two and nine times. The chain recombines TRBV7-9 with TRBJ1-5; D call uncertain. The CDR3 has 13 residues. From germline, CDR1 is SEHNR and CDR2 FQNEAQ (reference sequence). V lost 1 base to trimming and J lost 3 bases, with 4 bases between them. The CDR3 DNA sequence: TGTGCCAGCAGCTTAGACCCCAATCAGCCCCAGCATTTT. Translating gives CASSLDPNQPQHF.

Regarding this clone: Within the sample, other DNA sequences also encode this same CDR3. V gene TRBV6-5 combines with J gene TRBJ1-1; D remains unclear. With 2 bases removed from V and 2 bases from J, the gap between germline ends came to 6 bases. The CDR3 covers 13 residues. Germline loops: CDR1 MNHEY, CDR2 SVGAGI. The CDR3 is CASSYRANTEAFF. DNA for the CDR3: TGTGCCAGCAGTTACCGGGCTAACACTGAAGCTTTCTTT.

This rearrangement joins TRBV5-8 to TRBJ2-3; 8 bases agree with TRBD2. CDR1 and CDR2 (germline): SGHTS, YDEGEE. This CDR3 is built from 16 residues. V lost 3 bases and J lost 0; bases outside the gene matches: 6. DNA for the CDR3: TGTGCCAGCAGCTCCTTTAGCGGGGAGAGCACAGATACGCAGTATTTT. This encodes CASSSFSGESTDTQYF.

This rearrangement joins TRBV18 to TRBJ1-2, with no clear D. This CDR3 has 14 residues. Germline V gene lookup returns CDR1 KGHSH and CDR2 LQKENI. Trimming took 0 bases from V and 4 from J, leaving 9 bases between them. The CDR3 here is CASSPPGRVYGYTF. The CDR3 region has the DNA TGTGCCAGCTCACCACCAGGGAGGGTCTATGGCTACACCTTC.

The chain has TRBV18 and TRBJ1-2; no definite D call. V lost 2 bases to trimming and J lost 4 bases, with 11 bases between them. The germline gives CDR1 KGHSH, CDR2 LQKENI. CDR3 length: 14 residues. CDR3 loop: CASSPSGPLYGYTF. Written as DNA, the CDR3 is TGTGCCAGCTCACCATCTGGACCCCTCTATGGCTACACCTTC.